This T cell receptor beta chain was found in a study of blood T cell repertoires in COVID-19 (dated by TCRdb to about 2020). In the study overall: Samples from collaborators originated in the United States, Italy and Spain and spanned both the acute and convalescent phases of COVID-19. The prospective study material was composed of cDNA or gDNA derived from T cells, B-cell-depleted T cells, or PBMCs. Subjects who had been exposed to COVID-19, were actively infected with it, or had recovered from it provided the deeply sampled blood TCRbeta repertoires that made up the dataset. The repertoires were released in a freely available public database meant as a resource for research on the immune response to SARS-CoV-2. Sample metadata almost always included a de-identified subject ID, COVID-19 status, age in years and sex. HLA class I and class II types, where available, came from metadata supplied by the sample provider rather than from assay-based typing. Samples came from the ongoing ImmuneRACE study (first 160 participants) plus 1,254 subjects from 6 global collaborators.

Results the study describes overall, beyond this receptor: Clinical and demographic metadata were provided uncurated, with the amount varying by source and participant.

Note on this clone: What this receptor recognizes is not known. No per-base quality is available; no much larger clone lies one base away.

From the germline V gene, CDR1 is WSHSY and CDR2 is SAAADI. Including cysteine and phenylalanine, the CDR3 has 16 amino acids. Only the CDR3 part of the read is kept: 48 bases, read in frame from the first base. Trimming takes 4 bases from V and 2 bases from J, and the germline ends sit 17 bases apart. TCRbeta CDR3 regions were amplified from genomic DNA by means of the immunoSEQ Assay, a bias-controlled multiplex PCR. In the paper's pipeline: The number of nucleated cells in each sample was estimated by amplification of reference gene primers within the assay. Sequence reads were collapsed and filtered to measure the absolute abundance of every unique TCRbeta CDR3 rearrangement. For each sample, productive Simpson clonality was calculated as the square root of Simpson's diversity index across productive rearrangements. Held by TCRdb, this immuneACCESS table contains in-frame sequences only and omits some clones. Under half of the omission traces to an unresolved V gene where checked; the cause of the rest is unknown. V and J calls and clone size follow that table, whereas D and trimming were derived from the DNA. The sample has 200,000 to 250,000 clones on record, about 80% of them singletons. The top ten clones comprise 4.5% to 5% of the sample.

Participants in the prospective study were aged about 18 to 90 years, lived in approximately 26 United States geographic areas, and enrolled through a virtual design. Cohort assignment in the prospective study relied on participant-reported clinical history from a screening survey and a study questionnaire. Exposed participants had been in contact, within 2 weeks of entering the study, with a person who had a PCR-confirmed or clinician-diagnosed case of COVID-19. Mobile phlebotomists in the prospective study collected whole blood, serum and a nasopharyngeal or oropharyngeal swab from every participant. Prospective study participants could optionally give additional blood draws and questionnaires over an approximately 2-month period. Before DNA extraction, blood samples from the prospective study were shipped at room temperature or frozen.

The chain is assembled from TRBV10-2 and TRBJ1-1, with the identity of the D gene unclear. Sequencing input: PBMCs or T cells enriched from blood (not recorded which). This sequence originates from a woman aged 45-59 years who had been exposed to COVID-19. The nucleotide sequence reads TGCGCCAGCAGTGCTGGAGGGTTTGGGGTTAACACTGAAGCTTTCTTT. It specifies CASSAGGFGVNTEAFF.